Following are 9 T cell receptor beta chains from one sample sequenced in a study of early T cells in non-severe SARS-CoV-2 infection (dated by TCRdb to the early 2020s). The receptor library was made with 5' RACE. The data were produced on a NextSeq 500. TCRdb itself trimmed the public reads at Q25 with fastp, ran MiXCR and retained productive beta chains. Records with the same CDR3 protein are collapsed into one entry carrying the most frequent genes and DNA. The sample data list 45,000 to 55,000 distinct CDR3 sequences, and around 10% of these were observed just once. Of the sample, about 8.3% falls within the top ten clones. Material: whole blood. The receptors here all came from an adult who was a healthcare worker with PCR-confirmed SARS-CoV-2 infection or an uninfected control (not recorded which).

At least ten counts were recorded for this clonotype. V usage is TRBV19 and J usage is TRBJ1-2; tentatively, D is TRBD1 (6 bases). The CDR3 is made up of 13 amino acids. The V and J ends lost 6 bases and 4 bases respectively, with 12 bases between them. Germline V gene sequence: CDR1 LNHDA, CDR2 SQIVND (reference sequence). CDR3 DNA sequence: TGTGCCAGTAGCCCGGACAGCCGCTATGGCTACACCTTC. Amino acid sequence: CASSPDSRYGYTF. Full variable domain (remainder filled in from reference TRBV19 and TRBJ1-2): DGGITQSPKYLFRKEGQNVTLSCEQNLNHDAMYWYRQDPGQGLRLIYYSQIVNDFQKGDIAEGYSVSREKKESFPLTVTSAQKNPTAFYLCASSPDSRYGYTFGSGTRLTVV.

This clonotype was observed at least ten times. The rearrangement links TRBV7-2 to TRBJ2-7; no clear D. The V end was cut by 5 bases, the J end by 0 bases, with 2 bases between. CDR1 is SGHTA, CDR2 FQGNSA, per germline. The CDR3 consists of 11 residues. CDR3 sequence: CASSLSYEQYF. The CDR3 DNA sequence: TGTGCCAGCAGCCTCTCCTACGAGCAGTACTTC.

Within the sample, this clonotype is medium-sized. This chain links TRBV28 with TRBJ2-3, with 7 bases fitting TRBD2. V was clipped by 4 bases and J by 2 bases; unmatched bases: 3. The CDR3 length is 14 residues. Germline-derived CDR1 and CDR2 are MDHEN and SYDVKM. CDR3 residues: CASSSAGSTDTQYF. In DNA, the CDR3 is TGTGCCAGCAGTTCAGCGGGGTCCACAGATACGCAGTATTTT.

This clonotype was detected ten times or more. The DNA for the CDR3 is TGTGCCAGCAGCCCCCGGGCAACAATGAACACTGAAGCTTTCTTT. It is translated as CASSPRATMNTEAFF. This rearrangement joins TRBV7-9 to TRBJ1-1, with D unclear. CDR3 size: 15 residues. Germline values: CDR1 SEHNR, CDR2 FQNEAQ (reference sequence). Trimming removed 5 bases from V and 0 bases from J, with 13 bases in between.

By share, this clonotype ranks as medium-sized. V gene TRBV25-1 combines with J gene TRBJ1-6; D call uncertain. V dropped 4 bases and J dropped 9 bases, with 13 bases sitting between them. CDR1 and CDR2 (germline): MGHDK, SYGVNS. The CDR3 is made up of 14 amino acids. The CDR3 DNA reads TGTGCCAGCAGTGCTCCGGGCCCCAGTTCACCCCTCCACTTT. It translates to CASSAPGPSSPLHF.

This clonotype was observed many times. The J gene is TRBJ2-7, the V gene TRBV9; possibly TRBD1 for D (6 bases). Germline loops: CDR1 SGDLS, CDR2 YYNGEE. V was pared by 3 bases and J by 4 bases, with 11 bases between. The CDR3 totals 13 residues. The CDR3 here is CASSGQAAYEQYF. The CDR3 DNA is TGTGCCAGCAGCGGACAGGCGGCGTACGAGCAGTACTTC.

There are many counts of this clonotype. V gene TRBV6-5 combines with J gene TRBJ2-4, with 8 bases identical to TRBD1. CDR1 MNHEY and CDR2 SVGAGI come from the germline V gene. The CDR3 is made up of 18 amino acids. V lost 6 bases and J lost 0; bases outside the gene matches: 13. The CDR3 loop reads CASSRGQDSRTAKNIQYF. The CDR3 coding sequence is TGTGCCAGCAGCCGGGGACAGGACTCAAGAACAGCCAAAAACATTCAGTACTTC.

There are many counts of this clonotype. CDR3 coding DNA: TGTGCCAGCAGCGCCCTTTCTGGCACAGATACGCAGTATTTT. This codes for CASSALSGTDTQYF. The chain carries TRBV28 and TRBJ2-3; D remains ambiguous. Trimming stripped 6 bases from V and 1 base from J, with 11 bases between. This CDR3 contains 14 residues. Germline CDR1 and CDR2: MDHEN and SYDVKM.

In this sample, this clonotype turned up a few times. The chain employs TRBV28 and TRBJ1-1; D unclear. The germline V gene encodes CDR1 MDHEN and CDR2 SYDVKM. With 6 bases removed from V and 5 bases from J, the gap between germline ends came to 13 bases. The CDR3 length is 13 residues. CDR3 sequence: CASSSPMGTEAFF. CDR3 sequence (DNA): TGTGCCAGCAGCTCCCCTATGGGGACTGAAGCTTTCTTT. Using reference TRBV28 and TRBJ1-1 for the parts outside the CDR3, the full variable domain is DVKVTQSSRYLVKRTGEKVFLECVQDMDHENMFWYRQDPGLGLRLIYFSYDVKMKEKGDIPEGYSVSREKKERFSLILESASTNQTSMYLCASSSPMGTEAFFGQGTRLTVV.